Below, 27 T cell receptor beta chains from the same sample are listed, as sequenced in a study of cytomegalovirus exposure and HLA in healthy donors. The PCR made use of 60 Vbeta and 13 Jbeta primers. Assay used: immunoSEQ multiplex PCR; TCRdb lists only in-frame clones, some missing. The sample contains about 160,000 clones, about 84% of which appear only once. The sequencing sample was made of PBMCs. These TCRs come from a man aged 50 to 60 in good health and CMV-seropositive.

The chain has TRBV4-1 and TRBJ2-1; 8 bases match TRBD1. V dropped 4 bases and J dropped 10; count of bases not matched to a gene: 15. Germline V CDR1 and CDR2: MGHRA, YSYEKL. This CDR3 has 16 amino acids. The CDR3: CASSLRRGQVSGEQFF. The CDR3 DNA follows: TGCGCCAGCAGCCTTAGACGGGGACAGGTTTCCGGGGAGCAGTTCTTC.

The chain links TRBV7-6 to TRBJ2-1; 10 bases are shared with TRBD2. The V and J ends lost 5 bases and 8 bases, in that order; junction bases with no gene match: 12. The CDR3 runs to 16 residues. Germline assignment: CDR1 SGHVS and CDR2 FNYEAQ. The CDR3 reads CASSQPQRGGNYEQFF. The CDR3 DNA reads as TGTGCCAGCAGCCAGCCCCAGCGGGGGGGCAACTATGAGCAGTTCTTC.

This clone is a singleton in its sample. This sequence joins TRBV7-9 and TRBJ1-2; D not certain. With 3 bases removed from V and 3 bases from J, the gap between germline ends came to 14 bases. CDR1 SEHNR and CDR2 FQNEAQ come from the germline V gene (reference sequence). The CDR3 is made up of 15 amino acids. In DNA form, the CDR3 reads TGTGCCAGCAGCTTCGCAGTCCCCGAAGACTATGGCTACACCTTC. It encodes CASSFAVPEDYGYTF.

The rearrangement joins TRBV29-1 to TRBJ1-1; 12 bases are a match to TRBD1. Looked up from germline, CDR1 is SQVTM and CDR2 is ANQGSEA. The CDR3 totals 16 residues. V lost 5 bases to trimming and J lost 1 base; unmatched junction nucleotides: 8. CDR3: CSVTGTGGPRNTEAFF. For the CDR3, the DNA is TGCAGCGTTACCGGGACAGGGGGCCCCCGGAACACTGAAGCTTTCTTT. Supplemented by reference TRBV29-1 and TRBJ1-1, the full variable domain reads SAVISQKPSRDICQRGTSLTIQCQVDSQVTMMFWYRQQPGQSLTLIATANQGSEATYESGFVIDKFPISRPNLTFSTLTVSNMSPEDSSIYLCSVTGTGGPRNTEAFFGQGTRLTVV.

V gene TRBV19 combines with J gene TRBJ2-1; 11 nucleotides match TRBD2. This CDR3 is 15 amino acids long. Trimming removed 5 bases from V and 6 bases from J; junction bases left unmatched: 6. Germline V gene data show CDR1 as LNHDA and CDR2 as SQIVND (reference sequence). The CDR3 nucleotides are TGTGCCAGTAGTTTGACTAGCGGGAATACCAATGAGCAGTTCTTC. Amino acids: CASSLTSGNTNEQFF. The entire variable domain, with the rest obtained from reference TRBV19 and TRBJ2-1, is as follows: DGGITQSPKYLFRKEGQNVTLSCEQNLNHDAMYWYRQDPGQGLRLIYYSQIVNDFQKGDIAEGYSVSREKKESFPLTVTSAQKNPTAFYLCASSLTSGNTNEQFFGPGTRLTVL.

The chain couples TRBV7-8 to TRBJ2-7; TRBD2 agrees at 8 bases. The germline gives CDR1 SGHVS, CDR2 FQNEAQ. Losses at the gene ends were 5 bases for V and 4 bases for J; bases not matched to a gene: 4. CDR3 length: 13 residues. Here the CDR3 reads CASSPGREYEQYF. The CDR3 nucleotides are TGTGCCAGCAGCCCCGGGAGGGAATACGAGCAGTACTTC.

The chain links TRBV7-6 to TRBJ1-1; a possible D gene is TRBD1 (5 bases). This CDR3 region has 15 residues. CDR1 and CDR2 from the germline V gene are SGHVS and FNYEAQ. The ends were cut back, 0 bases at V and 1 base at J, with 9 bases in the middle. CDR3 nucleotide sequence: TGTGCCAGCAGCTTAGCGCAGGGCCCGAACACTGAAGCTTTCTTT. Its translation: CASSLAQGPNTEAFF.

This clone was recorded only once. Other DNA sequences within the sample encode an identical CDR3. The chain recombines TRBV18 with TRBJ1-1; tentative D call: TRBD1 (5 bases). Germline assignment: CDR1 KGHSH and CDR2 LQKENI. The CDR3 runs 13 residues. V lost 4 bases to trimming and J lost 4 bases, with 10 bases between them. In nucleotides, the CDR3 is TGTGCCAGCTCACAAGGGCAGGGCACTGAAGCTTTCTTT. Its translation: CASSQGQGTEAFF.

V is TRBV5-1 and J is TRBJ1-2, with 8 nucleotides matching TRBD1. CDR1 and CDR2 from the germline V gene are SGHRS and YFSETQ. CDR3 size: 14 residues. The V gene end was trimmed by 4 bases and the J gene end by 11 bases; junction bases not matched to a gene: 13. This CDR3 reads CASSPGGDGSRYTF. The DNA for the CDR3 is TGCGCCAGCAGCCCAGGGGGCGACGGGAGTAGGTACACCTTC.

The rearrangement uses TRBV19 and TRBJ1-5; D not resolved. Trimming cost V 3 bases and J 0 bases, with 12 bases left between them. Germline CDR1 and CDR2: LNHDA and SQIVND (reference sequence). The CDR3 extends over 16 amino acids. In nucleotides, the CDR3 is TGTGCCAGTAGTATCTCCGCAGGAAATAGCAATCAGCCCCAGCATTTT. Its protein is CASSISAGNSNQPQHF.

The chain carries TRBV6-6 and TRBJ1-2; TRBD1 is a possible D gene (6 bases). CDR3 length: 14 amino acids. CDR1 and CDR2 (germline): MNHNY, SVGAGI (reference sequence). V was trimmed by 2 bases and J by 0 bases, leaving 7 bases between them. CDR3 DNA sequence: TGTGCCAGCAGTTACGGGACATCTAACTATGGCTACACCTTC. The encoded protein is CASSYGTSNYGYTF.

The chain employs TRBV7-2 and TRBJ2-5, with 14 bases aligning to TRBD2. Trimming at V came to 5 bases and at J to 3 bases, leaving 11 bases not matched to a gene. The CDR3 covers 18 residues. Germline CDR1 and CDR2: SGHTA and FQGNSA. For the CDR3, the DNA is TGTGCCAGCAGCAGACTAGCGGGAGGGCCCGGGTATGAAGAGACCCAGTACTTC. Translating gives CASSRLAGGPGYEETQYF. Based on the CDR3 plus reference TRBV7-2 and TRBJ2-5, the full variable domain is GAGVSQSPSNKVTEKGKDVELRCDPISGHTALYWYRQSLGQGLEFLIYFQGNSAPDKSGLPSDRFSAERTGGSVSTLTIQRTQQEDSAVYLCASSRLAGGPGYEETQYFGPGTRLLVL.

This sequence joins TRBV2 and TRBJ2-1; D remains unclear. Trimming stripped 6 bases from V and 7 bases from J, with 13 bases between. CDR3 length equals 13 residues. Germline V gene data show CDR1 as SNHLY and CDR2 as FYNNEI. The CDR3 reads CASSPLRSNEQFF. CDR3 sequence (DNA): TGTGCCAGCAGCCCCCTCCGCAGTAATGAGCAGTTCTTC.

This clone was counted a few times. V and J are TRBV5-1 and TRBJ1-1; tentatively, D is TRBD1 (6 bases). Trimming left V 0 bases short and J 1 base short, with 7 bases between. The CDR3 loop spans 14 amino acids. Germline V lookup: CDR1 SGHRS, CDR2 YFSETQ. CDR3 nucleotide sequence: TGCGCCAGCAGCTTGGACAGGGCGAACACTGAAGCTTTCTTT. It translates to CASSLDRANTEAFF.

The chain links TRBV5-1 to TRBJ2-7; 8 nucleotides line up with TRBD1. CDR1 is SGHRS and CDR2 is YFSETQ in the germline V gene. The V and J ends lost 3 bases and 3 bases, in that order; junction bases with no gene match: 5. The CDR3 spans 14 residues. The CDR3 sequence is CASSSPGQVYEQYF. The CDR3 DNA sequence: TGCGCCAGCAGCTCTCCGGGACAGGTCTACGAGCAGTACTTC.

The chain couples TRBV4-2 to TRBJ2-1; TRBD2 agrees at 7 bases. This CDR3 is 16 amino acids long. J gave up 5 bases and V 0 bases, and 7 bases lay outside the gene matches. The germline V gene encodes CDR1 LGHNA and CDR2 YNFKEQ. CDR3 nucleotide sequence: TGTGCCAGCAGCCAAGATGGGCAGCGGGATAACAATGAGCAGTTCTTC. It is translated as CASSQDGQRDNNEQFF.

V gene TRBV15 combines with J gene TRBJ1-1; 7 bases fit TRBD1. J gave up 3 bases and V 0 bases, and 1 base lay outside the gene matches. Per the germline V gene, CDR1 is LNHNV and CDR2 is YYDKDF (reference sequence). The CDR3 extends over 14 amino acids. The CDR3 coding sequence is TGTGCCACCAGCAGAGATCAGGGGGACACTGAAGCTTTCTTT. Translation gives CATSRDQGDTEAFF.

This rearrangement joins TRBV19 to TRBJ1-5; D gene ambiguous. The germline CDR1 and CDR2 sequences are LNHDA and SQIVND (reference sequence). V was clipped by 7 bases and J by 0 bases, with 10 bases between them. This CDR3 is 14 amino acids long. Written as DNA, the CDR3 is TGTGCCAGTACCGAGGGTTATAGCAATCAGCCCCAGCATTTT. Translated: CASTEGYSNQPQHF.

Comments on this clone: Other DNA sequences in this sample translate to the same CDR3. This sequence joins TRBV27 and TRBJ1-2, with D tentatively TRBD1 (6 bases). There are 13 residues in the CDR3. With 3 bases removed from V and 5 bases from J, the gap between germline ends came to 10 bases. The V gene's germline CDR1 is MNHEY and CDR2 SMNVEV (reference sequence). The CDR3 bases are TGTGCCAGCAGTTTGGGGGGGCGGTATGGCTACACCTTC. It yields the protein CASSLGGRYGYTF.

CDR3 bases: TGTGCCAGCAGCCCAACTTCTAGCGCCTCTCGATACGAGCAGTACTTC. Its translation: CASSPTSSASRYEQYF. V usage is TRBV7-8 and J usage is TRBJ2-7, with D possibly matching TRBD2 (6 bases). The CDR3 is made up of 16 amino acids. Trimming cost V 5 bases and J 4 bases, with 21 bases left between them. In germline, CDR1 is SGHVS, CDR2 FQNEAQ.

This clone was seen only a few times. The J gene is TRBJ2-7, the V gene TRBV4-3, with 7 bases matching TRBD2. Per germline, CDR1 LGHNA and CDR2 YSLEER. Losses at the gene ends were 2 bases for V and 6 bases for J; bases not matched to a gene: 7. The length of the CDR3 is 14 residues. DNA for the CDR3: TGCGCCAGCAGCCAATTACTGACTAGCCGCGAGCAGTACTTC. Its translation is CASSQLLTSREQYF.

This chain links TRBV27 with TRBJ2-7; 8 bases agree with TRBD2. The CDR3 extends over 15 amino acids. Germline V gene data show CDR1 as MNHEY and CDR2 as SMNVEV (reference sequence). The J segment lost 4 bases and the V segment lost 5 bases, leaving 10 bases of the junction unmatched. The DNA for the CDR3 is TGTGCCAGCAGTAAAACTCCGGGACTAGGGTACGAGCAGTACTTC. Its protein product is CASSKTPGLGYEQYF.

The rearrangement links TRBV6-1 to TRBJ1-1; 9 bases fit TRBD1. CDR1 and CDR2 from the germline V gene are MNHNS and SASEGT. The V segment lost 6 bases and the J segment 8 bases; nucleotides outside the gene matches: 7. The CDR3 extends over 13 amino acids. CDR3 in DNA: TGTGCCAGCAGGGGGGACAGGGTAGGGGAAGCTTTCTTT. Its translation: CASRGDRVGEAFF.

The chain joins TRBV7-9 to TRBJ2-3, with TRBD2 as a possible D gene (5 bases). The CDR3 is made up of 14 amino acids. Trimming removed 3 bases from V and 3 bases from J, with 10 bases in between. Per the germline V gene, CDR1 is SEHNR and CDR2 is FQNEAQ (reference sequence). The CDR3 coding sequence is TGTGCCAGCAGCTTGCGTGCGGGTACAGATACGCAGTATTTT. Translation: CASSLRAGTDTQYF.

This clone was observed once. The V gene is TRBV7-9, the J gene TRBJ1-2; TRBD1 aligns across 8 bases. The CDR3 contains 15 residues. Germline V gives CDR1 SEHNR, CDR2 FQNEAQ (reference sequence). J lost 2 bases, V lost 4 bases, and 6 bases had no gene match. The CDR3 sequence: CASSSGQGTNYGYTF. CDR3 nucleotides: TGTGCCAGCAGCTCTGGACAGGGAACGAACTATGGCTACACCTTC. Looking up the rest from reference TRBV7-9 and TRBJ1-2 gives the full variable domain: DTGVSQNPRHKITKRGQNVTFRCDPISEHNRLYWYRQTLGQGPEFLTYFQNEAQLEKSRLLSDRFSAERPKGSFSTLEIQRTEQGDSAMYLCASSSGQGTNYGYTFGSGTRLTVV.

The chain links TRBV5-4 to TRBJ2-7, with a tentative D call TRBD1 (6 bases). V lost 0 bases, J lost 5 bases, and 12 bases lay in between. In germline, CDR1 is SGHNT, CDR2 YYREEE (reference sequence). The CDR3 is 14 amino acids. The CDR3, as DNA: TGTGCCAGCAGCTTGGGGGGGCTAGCAAACGAGCAGTACTTC. This codes for CASSLGGLANEQYF. Drawing the rest from reference TRBV5-4 and TRBJ2-7, the complete variable domain is ETGVTQSPTHLIKTRGQQVTLRCSSQSGHNTVSWYQQALGQGPQFIFQYYREEENGRGNFPPRFSGLQFPNYSSELNVNALELDDSALYLCASSLGGLANEQYFGPGTRLTVT.

A word on this clone: Other DNA variants within this sample encode the same CDR3. The rearrangement joins TRBV7-2 to TRBJ1-1; TRBD1 agrees at 11 bases. Germline V gene sequence: CDR1 SGHTA, CDR2 FQGNSA. The V and J ends lost 4 bases and 8 bases, in that order; junction bases with no gene match: 6. This CDR3 comprises 14 residues. CDR3 sequence (DNA): TGTGCCAGCAGCTACTGGACAGGGGGCACCGAAGCTTTCTTT. Residues: CASSYWTGGTEAFF.